This record looks at one T cell receptor beta chain sequence and its context. Its antigen is unidentified. Donors sampled were nominally healthy, though unrecorded immune exposures were likely. The PCR had 60 Vbeta and 13 Jbeta primers. Assay: immunoSEQ multiplex PCR; the TCRdb copy retains only in-frame clones and omits some. The data contain about 61,000 clones, 75% to 85% of them seen just once; the ten biggest clones take up roughly 47%. This entry comes from a study of cytomegalovirus exposure and HLA in healthy donors. Overall study findings and caveats: The analysis excluded some indistinguishable V segments, including TRBV6-2 and TRBV6-3. With further analysis later on, most CMV-associated TCR beta chains appeared HLA-restricted. Altogether, 160 or so TCR beta chains were recorded as cytomegalovirus-associated.

Germline CDR1 is SGDLS and CDR2 is YYNGEE. This CDR3 region has 15 residues. V was pared by 3 bases and J by 3 bases, with 7 bases of the junction left unmatched. The V call is TRBV9, the J call TRBJ2-5, with TRBD1 matching 8 bases. The receptor's source is a middle-aged man in good health and CMV-seropositive. Sequenced material: PBMCs. Written as DNA, the CDR3 is TGTGCCAGCAGCGACCTTATGACAGGGGAAGAGACCCAGTACTTC. Translation: CASSDLMTGEETQYF.